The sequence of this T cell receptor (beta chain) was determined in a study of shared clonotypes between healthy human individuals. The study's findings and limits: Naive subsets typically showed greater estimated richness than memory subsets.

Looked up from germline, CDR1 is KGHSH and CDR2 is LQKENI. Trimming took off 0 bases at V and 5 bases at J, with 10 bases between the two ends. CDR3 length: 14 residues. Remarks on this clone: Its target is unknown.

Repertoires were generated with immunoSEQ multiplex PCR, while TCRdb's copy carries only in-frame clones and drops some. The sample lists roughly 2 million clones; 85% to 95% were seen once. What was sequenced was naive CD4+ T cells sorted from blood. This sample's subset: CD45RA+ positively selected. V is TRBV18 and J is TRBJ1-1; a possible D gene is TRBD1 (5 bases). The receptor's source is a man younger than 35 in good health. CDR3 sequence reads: CASSPPIGGTEAFF. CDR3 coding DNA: TGTGCCAGCTCACCACCGATTGGGGGGACTGAAGCTTTCTTT. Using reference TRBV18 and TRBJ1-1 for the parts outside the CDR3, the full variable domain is NAGVMQNPRHLVRRRGQEARLRCSPMKGHSHVYWYRQLPEEGLKFMVYLQKENIIDESGMPKERFSAEFPKEGPSILRIQQVVRGDSAAYFCASSPPIGGTEAFFGQGTRLTVV.